The 19 T cell receptor beta chains given below trace back to one sample, sequenced in a study of T cell changes during pregnancy in multiple sclerosis (dated by TCRdb to the late 2010s). The library was prepared using the immunoSEQ multiplex PCR assay. The immuneACCESS repertoire file appears here via TCRdb, limited to in-frame rearrangements. These files lack a portion of the clones; in checked studies, under half of the deficit traces to unresolved V genes, and the cause of the others is not known. The table for this sample lists some 83,000 clones; roughly nine tenths of them were counted only once. In total, the top ten clones hold approximately 3.3% of the sample. The sample in question was PBMCs, obtained in the first trimester of pregnancy. The receptors come from a female donor in good health, serving as a control in a pregnancy study. Some clones in this sample may be carry-over from other donors' samples.

The chain recombines TRBV11-2 with TRBJ2-4, with TRBD1 as a possible D gene (6 bases). The CDR3 is made up of 17 amino acids. With 5 bases removed from V and 5 bases from J, the gap between germline ends came to 22 bases. CDR1 SGHAT and CDR2 FQNNGV come from the germline V gene. This CDR3 reads CASSHLRQALGENIQYF. The CDR3 nucleotides read TGTGCCAGCAGCCACCTACGACAGGCCCTTGGGGAAAACATTCAGTACTTC.

V gene TRBV28 combines with J gene TRBJ1-2; maybe TRBD1 (5 bases). V shed 1 base and J shed 8 bases, with 14 bases lying between them. Germline loops: CDR1 MDHEN, CDR2 SYDVKM. The CDR3 spans 14 residues. The CDR3 nucleotides read TGTGCCAGCAGTTTATATGGGCCCCAGGGCGGCTACACCTTC. Translated, it gives CASSLYGPQGGYTF.

V gene TRBV30 combines with J gene TRBJ1-2; 8 bases line up with TRBD1. Germline-derived CDR1 and CDR2 are GTSNPN and SVGIG (reference sequence). The CDR3 extends over 14 amino acids. Trimming removed 2 bases from V and 8 bases from J; junction bases left unmatched: 10. DNA for the CDR3: TGTGCCTGGAGTACCGGACAGGGTGTGGGCGGCTACACCTTC. Residues: CAWSTGQGVGGYTF.

The chain joins TRBV9 to TRBJ2-5; 12 bases align to TRBD2. Germline CDR1 and CDR2: SGDLS and YYNGEE. V shed 3 bases, J shed 4 bases, and the junction held 1 base outside the gene matches. The CDR3 sequence is 14 residues long. The CDR3 spells CASSAGLAGETQYF. As DNA, the CDR3 is TGTGCCAGCAGCGCGGGACTAGCGGGAGAGACCCAGTACTTC.

The chain links TRBV2 to TRBJ2-1, with a possible D match to TRBD2 (5 bases). Germline CDR1 and CDR2: SNHLY and FYNNEI. This CDR3 region has 14 residues. The V end was cut by 0 bases, the J end by 5 bases, with 8 bases between. The CDR3 is CASSEAETNNEQFF. The CDR3 bases are TGTGCCAGCAGTGAAGCCGAGACTAACAATGAGCAGTTCTTC.

This rearrangement joins TRBV5-1 to TRBJ2-3; TRBD2 matches at 15 bases. Germline CDR1 is SGHRS and CDR2 is YFSETQ. CDR3 length equals 15 residues. With 2 bases clipped from V and 12 bases from J, the junction kept 7 bases outside the gene matches. The CDR3 nucleotides are TGCGCCAGCAGCTTAACGGGACTAGCGGGGGGATTTCAGTATTTT. Its protein product is CASSLTGLAGGFQYF.

This clone was detected once. This chain joins TRBV27 and TRBJ2-2; TRBD2 aligns across 12 bases. Germline-derived CDR1 and CDR2 are MNHEY and SMNVEV (reference sequence). With V trimmed by 6 bases and J by 4 bases, 3 bases remained unmatched. The CDR3 runs 15 residues. The CDR3 reads CASRRLAGATGELFF. The CDR3, as DNA: TGTGCCAGCAGACGACTAGCGGGGGCCACCGGGGAGCTGTTTTTT.

In DNA form, the CDR3 reads TGTGCCAGCAGTTTCCCGGGGACAGGGAGGACTGAAGCTTTCTTT. Protein sequence: CASSFPGTGRTEAFF. The J gene is TRBJ1-1, the V gene TRBV28, with 9 bases fitting TRBD1. Germline V CDR1 and CDR2: MDHEN, SYDVKM. Unmatched junction bases numbered 7, after V lost 3 bases and J lost 5 bases. The CDR3 runs 15 residues.

This rearrangement joins TRBV4-3 to TRBJ2-5, with a tentative D call TRBD1 (6 bases). This CDR3 contains 13 residues. The V end lost 3 bases, the J end lost 4 bases, and 9 bases lay between the germline ends. Germline V CDR1 and CDR2: LGHNA, YSLEER. Here the CDR3 reads CASSHLRGETQYF. The CDR3 nucleotides are TGCGCCAGCAGCCATCTCAGGGGAGAGACCCAGTACTTC.

The chain has TRBV9 and TRBJ2-2, with 12 nucleotides matching TRBD2. CDR3 length equals 16 residues. V lost 4 bases to trimming and J lost 4 bases; unmatched junction nucleotides: 5. Germline V gene sequence: CDR1 SGDLS, CDR2 YYNGEE. The CDR3: CASSPLAGGGTGELFF. CDR3 bases: TGTGCCAGCAGCCCACTAGCGGGAGGAGGCACCGGGGAGCTGTTTTTT.

The J gene is TRBJ2-7, the V gene TRBV27, with TRBD2 as a possible D gene (5 bases). Trimming removed 3 bases from V and 2 bases from J, with 8 bases in between. The CDR3 is made up of 13 amino acids. Germline-derived CDR1 and CDR2 are MNHEY and SMNVEV (reference sequence). CDR3 region: CASSFFGTYEQYF. Here the CDR3 DNA reads TGTGCCAGCAGTTTCTTCGGGACCTACGAGCAGTACTTC.

This chain joins TRBV9 and TRBJ2-1, with TRBD1 matching over 8 bases. The CDR3 is made up of 13 amino acids. V was pared by 2 bases and J by 12 bases, with 7 bases of the junction left unmatched. Germline values: CDR1 SGDLS, CDR2 YYNGEE. CDR3 sequence: CASSVDYDRGQFF. The CDR3 DNA sequence: TGTGCCAGCAGCGTGGATTATGACAGGGGGCAGTTCTTC.

The V gene is TRBV19, the J gene TRBJ1-1; tentative D call: TRBD1 (5 bases). The CDR3 has 13 residues. Germline assignment: CDR1 LNHDA and CDR2 SQIVND (reference sequence). Trimming took 5 bases from V and 5 from J, leaving 12 bases between them. The DNA of the CDR3 is TGTGCCAGTAGTCCATGGGGGAGGACTGAAGCTTTCTTT. Translating it yields CASSPWGRTEAFF.

The V call is TRBV4-3, the J call TRBJ2-5; 8 bases fit TRBD2. Germline V lookup: CDR1 LGHNA, CDR2 YSLEER. The trim removed 0 bases at V and 2 bases at J, leaving 5 bases unmatched. The CDR3 totals 16 residues. The CDR3 region is CASSQDSGGRQETQYF. CDR3 in DNA: TGCGCCAGCAGCCAAGATTCGGGAGGGCGGCAAGAGACCCAGTACTTC.

J is TRBJ2-1 and V is TRBV18; 7 bases match TRBD2. There are 14 residues in the CDR3. V was pared by 6 bases and J by 6 bases, with 8 bases of the junction left unmatched. Germline V gene data show CDR1 as KGHSH and CDR2 as LQKENI. The CDR3 DNA sequence: TGTGCCAGCTCCCTCACTGCGGGAGTCAATGAGCAGTTCTTC. Its protein product is CASSLTAGVNEQFF.

J is TRBJ1-4 and V is TRBV6-1, with 8 bases identical to TRBD1. Trimming removed 2 bases from V and 8 bases from J; junction bases left unmatched: 10. The CDR3 has 16 amino acids. Germline CDR1 MNHNS, CDR2 SASEGT. In nucleotides, the CDR3 is TGTGCCAGCAGTGAACTGACAGGGGTGTTCGGCGAAAAACTGTTTTTT. It specifies CASSELTGVFGEKLFF.

This rearrangement joins TRBV7-9 to TRBJ1-5, with unresolved D. The CDR3 runs to 13 residues. CDR1 is SEHNR and CDR2 is FQNEAQ in the germline V gene (reference sequence). With 5 bases removed from V and 3 bases from J, the gap between germline ends came to 8 bases. In nucleotides, the CDR3 is TGTGCCAGCAGCCAGCGGGTCAATCAGCCCCAGCATTTT. Translating it yields CASSQRVNQPQHF.

This clone was observed many times. This chain links TRBV10-3 with TRBJ2-2, with 7 bases aligning to TRBD2. The CDR3 totals 15 residues. Germline V gives CDR1 ENHRY, CDR2 SYGVKD. The V gene end was trimmed by 6 bases and the J gene end by 3 bases; junction bases not matched to a gene: 7. CDR3 in amino acids: CAIRTGEGHTGELFF. CDR3 DNA: TGTGCCATCAGGACGGGGGAGGGCCACACCGGGGAGCTGTTTTTT.

This clone turned up a few times. The V gene is TRBV5-6, the J gene TRBJ1-1; D unresolved. V gave up 1 base and J gave up 1 base, with 8 bases separating them. This CDR3 is built from 14 residues. Germline V lookup: CDR1 SGHDT, CDR2 YYEEEE. CDR3 protein: CASSLTGRNTEAFF. The DNA of the CDR3 is TGTGCCAGCAGCTTGACGGGTAGGAACACTGAAGCTTTCTTT.